Described below is a single TCR beta chain sequence and its context. Its antigen remains unknown. The entry originates in a study of T cells after posttransplantation cyclophosphamide. Notes on the study in general: Donor-recipient repertoire similarity was low at 1-2 months, rising over year one. Recipient CMV seropositivity and CMV reactivation strongly tracked TRB clonality. Skin or GI-infiltrating T cells shared few TRB sequences with blood.

Repertoires were generated with immunoSEQ multiplex PCR, while TCRdb's copy carries only in-frame clones and drops some. The data show roughly 49,000 clones, about 86% seen once. Germline V CDR1 and CDR2: SEHNR, FQNEAQ (reference sequence). This CDR3 spans 16 amino acids. The junction had 8 bases not matched to a gene; V was cut back by 1 base and J by 6 bases. The chain recombines TRBV7-9 with TRBJ1-5; 8 bases align to TRBD1. The TCR originated in a man aged 25-45 years with a blood cancer, CMV-positive, and with a related stem cell donor. What was sequenced was PBMCs. Written as DNA, the CDR3 is TGTGCCAGCAGCTTAGTTTCGGCAGGGGGCCCTCAGCCCCAGCATTTT. This encodes CASSLVSAGGPQPQHF.